This TCR beta chain was documented in a study of cytomegalovirus exposure and HLA in healthy donors. Study outcomes and limitations: Later on, an analysis showed TCR association rates differing by HLA locus, with DRB1 the most and HLA-C the fewest. 164 TCR beta chains were listed as cytomegalovirus-associated.

Researchers ran the PCR with 60 Vbeta and 13 Jbeta primers. The table came from immunoSEQ multiplex PCR; TCRdb's copy has only in-frame clones and leaves some out. The sample records some 200,000 clones, just under 70% being singletons. Note on this clone: Its antigen is unknown.

The CDR3 sequence is 13 residues long. V was shortened by 3 bases and J by 4 bases, with 9 bases between the two germline ends. Germline loops: CDR1 MGHDK, CDR2 SYGVNS. The sequencing sample was made of PBMCs. J is TRBJ1-2 and V is TRBV25-1; no definite D call. This sequence was found in a man aged 40-50 years in good health and CMV-seropositive. The CDR3 nucleotides are TGTGCCAGCAGTGATACCGGGGTCTATGGCTACACCTTC. It specifies CASSDTGVYGYTF.